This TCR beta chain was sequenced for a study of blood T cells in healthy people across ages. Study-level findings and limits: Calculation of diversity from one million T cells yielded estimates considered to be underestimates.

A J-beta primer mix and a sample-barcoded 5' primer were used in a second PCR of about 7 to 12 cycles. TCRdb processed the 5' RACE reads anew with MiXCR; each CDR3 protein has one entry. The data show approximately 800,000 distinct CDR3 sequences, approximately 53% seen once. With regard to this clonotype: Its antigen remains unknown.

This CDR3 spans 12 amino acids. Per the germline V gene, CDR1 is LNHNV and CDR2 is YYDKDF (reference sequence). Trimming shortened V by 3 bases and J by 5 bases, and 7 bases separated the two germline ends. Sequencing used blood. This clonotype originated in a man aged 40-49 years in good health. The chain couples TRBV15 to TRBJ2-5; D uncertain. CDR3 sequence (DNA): TGTGCCACCAGCAGGCTGACGGAGACCCAGTACTTC. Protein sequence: CATSRLTETQYF.